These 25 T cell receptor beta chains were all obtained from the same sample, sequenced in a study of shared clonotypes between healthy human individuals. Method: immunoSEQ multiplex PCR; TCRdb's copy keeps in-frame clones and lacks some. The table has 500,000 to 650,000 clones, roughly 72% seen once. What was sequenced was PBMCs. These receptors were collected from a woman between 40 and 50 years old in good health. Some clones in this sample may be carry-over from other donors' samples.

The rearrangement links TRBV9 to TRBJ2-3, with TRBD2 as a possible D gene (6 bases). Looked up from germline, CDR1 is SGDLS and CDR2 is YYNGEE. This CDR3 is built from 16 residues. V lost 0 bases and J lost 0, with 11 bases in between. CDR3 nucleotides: TGTGCCAGCAGCGTAGCTGCGGGATCCAGCACAGATACGCAGTATTTT. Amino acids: CASSVAAGSSTDTQYF.

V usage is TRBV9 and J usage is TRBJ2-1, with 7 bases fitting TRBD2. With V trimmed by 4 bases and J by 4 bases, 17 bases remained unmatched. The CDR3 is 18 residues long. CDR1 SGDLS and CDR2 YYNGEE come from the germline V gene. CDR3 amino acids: CASSTPLGASGSYNEQFF. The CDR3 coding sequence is TGTGCCAGCAGCACCCCCCTTGGGGCTAGCGGAAGTTACAATGAGCAGTTCTTC.

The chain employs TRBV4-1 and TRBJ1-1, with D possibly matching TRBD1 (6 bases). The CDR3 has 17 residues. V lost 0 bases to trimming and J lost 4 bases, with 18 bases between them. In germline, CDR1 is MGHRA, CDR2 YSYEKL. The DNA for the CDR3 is TGCGCCAGCAGCCAAGAACAGGGCCTTCGGGGGGGCACTGAAGCTTTCTTT. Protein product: CASSQEQGLRGGTEAFF.

CDR3 sequence (DNA): TGCGCCAGCAGTGAAAGGGGGAGCGAACCGAATGAGCAGTTCTTC. Encoded protein: CASSERGSEPNEQFF. This rearrangement joins TRBV10-2 to TRBJ2-1, with D maybe TRBD1 (6 bases). Trimming removed 3 bases at V and 7 bases at J, with 16 bases between. This CDR3 is built from 15 residues. From germline, CDR1 is WSHSY and CDR2 SAAADI.

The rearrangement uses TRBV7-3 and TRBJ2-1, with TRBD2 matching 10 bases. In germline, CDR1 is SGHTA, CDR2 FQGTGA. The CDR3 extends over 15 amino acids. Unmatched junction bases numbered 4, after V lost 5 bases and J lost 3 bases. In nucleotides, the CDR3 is TGTGCCAGCAGCCGAGGACTAGCGGACTACAATGAGCAGTTCTTC. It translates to CASSRGLADYNEQFF.

This CDR3 is CASSIGGGTETQYF. The DNA of the CDR3 is TGTGCCAGTAGTATAGGCGGGGGAACAGAGACCCAGTACTTC. The V call is TRBV19, the J call TRBJ2-5; 7 positions match TRBD2. This CDR3 is 14 amino acids long. Losses at the gene ends were 1 base for V and 4 bases for J; bases not matched to a gene: 3. Germline values: CDR1 LNHDA, CDR2 SQIVND (reference sequence). Full variable domain (remainder filled in from reference TRBV19 and TRBJ2-5): DGGITQSPKYLFRKEGQNVTLSCEQNLNHDAMYWYRQDPGQGLRLIYYSQIVNDFQKGDIAEGYSVSREKKESFPLTVTSAQKNPTAFYLCASSIGGGTETQYFGPGTRLLVL.

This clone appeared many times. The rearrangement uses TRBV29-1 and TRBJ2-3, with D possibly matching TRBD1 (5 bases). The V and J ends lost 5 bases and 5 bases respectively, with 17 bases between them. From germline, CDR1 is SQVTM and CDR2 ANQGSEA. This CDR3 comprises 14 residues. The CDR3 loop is CSVRAEGDRDTQYF. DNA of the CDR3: TGCAGCGTTCGGGCAGAAGGGGATCGAGATACGCAGTATTTT.

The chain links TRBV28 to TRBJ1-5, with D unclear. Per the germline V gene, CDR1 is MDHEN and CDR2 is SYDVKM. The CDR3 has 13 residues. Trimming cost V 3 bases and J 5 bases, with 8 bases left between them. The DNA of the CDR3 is TGTGCCAGCAGTTTGACAACTGATCAGCCCCAGCATTTT. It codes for CASSLTTDQPQHF. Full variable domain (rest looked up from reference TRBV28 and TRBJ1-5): DVKVTQSSRYLVKRTGEKVFLECVQDMDHENMFWYRQDPGLGLRLIYFSYDVKMKEKGDIPEGYSVSREKKERFSLILESASTNQTSMYLCASSLTTDQPQHFGDGTRLSIL.

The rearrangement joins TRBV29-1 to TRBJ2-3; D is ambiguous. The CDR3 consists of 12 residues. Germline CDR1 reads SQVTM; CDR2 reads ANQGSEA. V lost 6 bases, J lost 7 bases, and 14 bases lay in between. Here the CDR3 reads CSVVGVVYTQYF. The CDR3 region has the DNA TGCAGCGTAGTCGGCGTAGTTTATACGCAGTATTTT.

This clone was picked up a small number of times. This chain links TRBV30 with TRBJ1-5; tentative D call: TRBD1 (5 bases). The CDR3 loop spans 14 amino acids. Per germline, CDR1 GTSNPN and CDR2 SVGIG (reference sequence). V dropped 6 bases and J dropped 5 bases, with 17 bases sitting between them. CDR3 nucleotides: TGTGCCTGCAAGGAGGGGCAGGGACATCAGCCCCAGCATTTT. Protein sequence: CACKEGQGHQPQHF.

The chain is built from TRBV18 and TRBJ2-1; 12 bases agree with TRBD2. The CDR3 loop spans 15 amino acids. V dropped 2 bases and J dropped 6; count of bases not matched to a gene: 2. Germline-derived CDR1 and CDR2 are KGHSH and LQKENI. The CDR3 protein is CASSPALAGGNEQFF. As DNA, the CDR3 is TGTGCCAGCTCACCAGCACTAGCGGGAGGCAATGAGCAGTTCTTC.

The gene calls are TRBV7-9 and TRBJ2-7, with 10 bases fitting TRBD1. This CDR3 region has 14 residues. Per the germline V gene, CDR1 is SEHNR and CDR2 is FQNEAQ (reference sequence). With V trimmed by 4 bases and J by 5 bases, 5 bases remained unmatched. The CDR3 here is CASSYSDRGNEQYF. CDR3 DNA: TGTGCCAGCAGCTATTCGGACAGGGGGAACGAGCAGTACTTC.

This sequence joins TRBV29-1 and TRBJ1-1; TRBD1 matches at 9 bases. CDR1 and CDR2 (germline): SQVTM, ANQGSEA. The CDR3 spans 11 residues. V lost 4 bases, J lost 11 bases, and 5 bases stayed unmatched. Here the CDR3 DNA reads TGCAGCGTTGGACAGGGGGAGGAGGCTTTCTTT. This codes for CSVGQGEEAFF.

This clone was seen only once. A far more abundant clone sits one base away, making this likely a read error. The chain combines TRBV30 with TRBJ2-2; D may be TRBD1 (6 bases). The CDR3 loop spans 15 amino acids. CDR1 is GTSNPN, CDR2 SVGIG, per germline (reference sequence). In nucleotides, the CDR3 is TGTGCCTGGAGTGTAAAACCCCGGGACACCGGGAAGCTGTTTTTT. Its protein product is CAWSVKPRDTGKLFF.

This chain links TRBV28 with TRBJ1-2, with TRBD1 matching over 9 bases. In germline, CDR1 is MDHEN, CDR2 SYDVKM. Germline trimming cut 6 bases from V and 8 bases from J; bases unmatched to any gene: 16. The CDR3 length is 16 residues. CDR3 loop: CASSLYLGTGFSGYTF. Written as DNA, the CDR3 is TGTGCCAGCAGCCTCTACCTCGGGACAGGGTTTAGCGGCTACACCTTC.

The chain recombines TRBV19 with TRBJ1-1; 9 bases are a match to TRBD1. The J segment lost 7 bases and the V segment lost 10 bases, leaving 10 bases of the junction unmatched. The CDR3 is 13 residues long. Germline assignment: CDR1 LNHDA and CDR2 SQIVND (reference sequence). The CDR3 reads CATRDRVILEAFF. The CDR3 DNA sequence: TGTGCCACCCGGGACAGGGTTATTCTTGAAGCTTTCTTT.

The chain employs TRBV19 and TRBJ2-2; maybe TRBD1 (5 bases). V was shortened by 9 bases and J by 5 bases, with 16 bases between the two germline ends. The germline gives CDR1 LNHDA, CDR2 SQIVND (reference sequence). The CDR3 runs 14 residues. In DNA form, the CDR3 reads TGTGCCAGCCAGTTGGCTCCAGGGACCGGGGAGCTGTTTTTT. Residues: CASQLAPGTGELFF.

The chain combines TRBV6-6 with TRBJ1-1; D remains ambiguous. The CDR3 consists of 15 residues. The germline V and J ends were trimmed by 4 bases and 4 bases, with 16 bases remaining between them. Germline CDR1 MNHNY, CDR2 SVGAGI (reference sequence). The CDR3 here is CASSFGGRLSTEAFF. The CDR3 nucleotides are TGTGCCAGCAGTTTCGGCGGACGGCTCTCCACTGAAGCTTTCTTT.

CDR3 bases: TGCGCCAGCAGTGAGTCACGGACGGGGCAGCCCCAGCATTTT. It codes for CASSESRTGQPQHF. This sequence joins TRBV10-2 and TRBJ1-5; D unresolved. V was clipped by 0 bases and J by 7 bases, with 10 bases between them. The V gene's germline CDR1 is WSHSY and CDR2 SAAADI. The CDR3 totals 14 residues.

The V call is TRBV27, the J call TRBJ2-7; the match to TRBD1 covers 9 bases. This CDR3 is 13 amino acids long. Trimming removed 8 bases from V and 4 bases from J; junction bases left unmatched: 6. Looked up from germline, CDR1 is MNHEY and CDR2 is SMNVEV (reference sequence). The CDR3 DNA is TGTGCCAGCGGGGGACAGGGTCGTTACGAGCAGTACTTC. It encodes CASGGQGRYEQYF.

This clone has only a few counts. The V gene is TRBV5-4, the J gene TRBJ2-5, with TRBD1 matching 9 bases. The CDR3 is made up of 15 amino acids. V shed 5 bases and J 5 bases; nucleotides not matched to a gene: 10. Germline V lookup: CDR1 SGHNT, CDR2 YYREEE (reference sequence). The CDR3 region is CASSRQGETWETQYF. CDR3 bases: TGTGCCAGCAGTCGACAGGGGGAGACGTGGGAGACCCAGTACTTC.

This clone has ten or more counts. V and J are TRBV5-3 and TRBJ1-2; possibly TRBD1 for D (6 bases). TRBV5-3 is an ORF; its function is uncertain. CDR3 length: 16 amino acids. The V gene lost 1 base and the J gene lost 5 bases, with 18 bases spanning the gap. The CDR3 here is CARSLSFCQGSYGYTF. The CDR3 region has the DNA TGTGCCAGAAGCTTGTCATTTTGTCAGGGGAGTTATGGCTACACCTTC.

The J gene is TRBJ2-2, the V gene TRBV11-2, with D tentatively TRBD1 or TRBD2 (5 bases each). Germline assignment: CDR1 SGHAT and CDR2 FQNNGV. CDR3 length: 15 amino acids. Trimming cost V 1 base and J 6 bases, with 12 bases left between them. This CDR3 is CASSLVSGTAGELFF. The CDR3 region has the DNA TGTGCCAGCAGCTTAGTTTCAGGGACGGCCGGGGAGCTGTTTTTT.

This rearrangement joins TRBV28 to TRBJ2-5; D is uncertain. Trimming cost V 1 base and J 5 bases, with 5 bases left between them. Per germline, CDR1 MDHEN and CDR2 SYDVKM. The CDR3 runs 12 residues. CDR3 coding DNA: TGTGCCAGCAGTTTATTGTTTGAGACCCAGTACTTC. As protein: CASSLLFETQYF.

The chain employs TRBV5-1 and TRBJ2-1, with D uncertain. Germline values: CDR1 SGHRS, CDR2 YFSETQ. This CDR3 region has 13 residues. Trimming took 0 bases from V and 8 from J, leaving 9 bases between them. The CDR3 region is CASSLDIVDEQFF. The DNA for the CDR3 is TGCGCCAGCAGCTTGGATATAGTTGATGAGCAGTTCTTC. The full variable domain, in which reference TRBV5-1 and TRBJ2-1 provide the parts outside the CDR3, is KAGVTQTPRYLIKTRGQQVTLSCSPISGHRSVSWYQQTPGQGLQFLFEYFSETQRNKGNFPGRFSGRQFSNSRSEMNVSTLELGDSALYLCASSLDIVDEQFFGPGTRLTVL.